This T cell receptor beta chain was profiled in a study of CD8+CD57+ T cells in acquired aplastic anemia. Study outcomes and limitations: Patients and controls had in common 25 to 30 CD8+ CDR3 sequences. Patients and controls had CD8+ Simpson's diversity values that were not significantly distinct.

Genomic DNA served as template for TCR beta VDJ and CDR3 profiling. MiXCR, run by TCRdb on the reads, gives a single entry per CDR3 protein. This sample has under 200,000 distinct CDR3 sequences; roughly 50% occur once, and the top ten carry under 3.5%. Patients chosen for sequencing had CD8+CD57+ cells that had expanded, as shown by flow cytometry. Trimming took 2 bases from V and 7 from J; bases not matched to a gene: 10. Germline V gene sequence: CDR1 DFQATT, CDR2 SNEGSKA (reference sequence). The CDR3 sequence is 17 residues long. This clonotype was observed many times. Its antigen is undetermined.

The TCR sequence derives from a human donor with aplastic anemia. V is TRBV20-1 and J is TRBJ1-6; TRBD1 agrees at 11 bases. The sequenced material came from sorted CD4+, CD8+, or CD8+CD57+ T cells (not recorded which) from PBMCs. The CDR3 reads CSARKAGTGGLNSPLHF. The CDR3 coding sequence is TGCAGTGCTAGAAAGGCTGGGACAGGGGGACTAAATTCACCCCTCCACTTT.